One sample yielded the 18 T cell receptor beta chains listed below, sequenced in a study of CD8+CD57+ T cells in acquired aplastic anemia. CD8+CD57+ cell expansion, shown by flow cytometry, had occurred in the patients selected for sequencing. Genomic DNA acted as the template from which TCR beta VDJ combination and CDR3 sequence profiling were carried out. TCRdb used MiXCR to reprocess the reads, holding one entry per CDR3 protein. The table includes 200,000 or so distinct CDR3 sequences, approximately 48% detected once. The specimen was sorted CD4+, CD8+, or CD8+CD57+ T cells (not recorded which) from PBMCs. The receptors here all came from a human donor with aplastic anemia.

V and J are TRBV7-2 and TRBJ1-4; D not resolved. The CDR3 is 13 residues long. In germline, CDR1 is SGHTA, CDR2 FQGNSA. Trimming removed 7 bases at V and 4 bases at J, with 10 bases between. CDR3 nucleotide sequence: TGTGCCAGCACCCTGCGGGGTAATGAAAAACTGTTTTTT. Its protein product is CASTLRGNEKLFF.

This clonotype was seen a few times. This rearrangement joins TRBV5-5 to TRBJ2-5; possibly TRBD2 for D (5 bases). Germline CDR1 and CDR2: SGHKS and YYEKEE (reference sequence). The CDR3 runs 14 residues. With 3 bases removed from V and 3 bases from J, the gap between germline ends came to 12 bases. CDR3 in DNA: TGTGCCAGCAGCTCTACCACCGGGGAAGAGACCCAGTACTTC. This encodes CASSSTTGEETQYF.

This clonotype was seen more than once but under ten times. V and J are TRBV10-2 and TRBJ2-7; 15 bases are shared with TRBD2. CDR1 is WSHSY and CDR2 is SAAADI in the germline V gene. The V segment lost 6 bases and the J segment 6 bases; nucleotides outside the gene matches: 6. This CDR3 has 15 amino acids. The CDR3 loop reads CASSPGTSGRSEQYF. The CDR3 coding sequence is TGCGCCAGCAGCCCCGGGACTAGCGGGAGGAGCGAGCAGTACTTC.

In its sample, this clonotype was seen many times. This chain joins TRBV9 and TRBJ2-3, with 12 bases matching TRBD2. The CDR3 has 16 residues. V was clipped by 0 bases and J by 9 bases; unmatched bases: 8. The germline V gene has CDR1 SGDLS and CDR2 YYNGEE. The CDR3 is CASSVGTSGIVDTQYF. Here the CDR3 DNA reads TGTGCCAGCAGCGTAGGGACTAGCGGGATTGTGGACACGCAGTATTTT.

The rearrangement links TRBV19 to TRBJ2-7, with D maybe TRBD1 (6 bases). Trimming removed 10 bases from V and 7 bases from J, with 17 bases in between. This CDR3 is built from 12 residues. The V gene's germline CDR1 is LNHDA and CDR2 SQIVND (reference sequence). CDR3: CATSDSYWEQYF. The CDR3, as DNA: TGTGCCACCTCGGACAGCTACTGGGAGCAGTACTTC.

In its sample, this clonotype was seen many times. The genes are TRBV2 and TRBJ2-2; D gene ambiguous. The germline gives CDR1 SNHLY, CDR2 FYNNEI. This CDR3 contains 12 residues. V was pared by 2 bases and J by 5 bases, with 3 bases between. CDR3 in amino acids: CASSELTGELFF. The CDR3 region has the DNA TGTGCCAGCAGTGAACTGACCGGGGAGCTGTTTTTT.

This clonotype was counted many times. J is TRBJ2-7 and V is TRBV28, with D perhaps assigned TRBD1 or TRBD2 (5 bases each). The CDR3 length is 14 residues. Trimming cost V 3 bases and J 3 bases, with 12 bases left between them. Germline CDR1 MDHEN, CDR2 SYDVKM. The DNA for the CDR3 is TGTGCCAGCAGTTTCGCCGTGGGGGTCTACGAGCAGTACTTC. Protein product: CASSFAVGVYEQYF.

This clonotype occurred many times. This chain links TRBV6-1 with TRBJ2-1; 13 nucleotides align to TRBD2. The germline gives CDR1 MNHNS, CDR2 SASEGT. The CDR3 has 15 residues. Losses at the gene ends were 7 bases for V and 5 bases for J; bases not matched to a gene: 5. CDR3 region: CASTKLAGGNNEQFF. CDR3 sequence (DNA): TGTGCCAGCACCAAACTAGCGGGAGGGAACAATGAGCAGTTCTTC.

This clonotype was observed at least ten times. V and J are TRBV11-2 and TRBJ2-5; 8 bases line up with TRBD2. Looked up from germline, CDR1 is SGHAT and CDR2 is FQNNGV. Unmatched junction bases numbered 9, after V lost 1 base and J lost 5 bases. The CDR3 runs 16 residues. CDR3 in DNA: TGTGCCAGCAGCTTAGTAACGGGAGGGCCGGGGGAGACCCAGTACTTC. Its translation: CASSLVTGGPGETQYF. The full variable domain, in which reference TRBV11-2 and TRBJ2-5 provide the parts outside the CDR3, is EAGVAQSPRYKIIEKRQSVAFWCNPISGHATLYWYQQILGQGPKLLIQFQNNGVVDDSQLPKDRFSAERLKGVDSTLKIQPAKLEDSAVYLCASSLVTGGPGETQYFGPGTRLLVL.

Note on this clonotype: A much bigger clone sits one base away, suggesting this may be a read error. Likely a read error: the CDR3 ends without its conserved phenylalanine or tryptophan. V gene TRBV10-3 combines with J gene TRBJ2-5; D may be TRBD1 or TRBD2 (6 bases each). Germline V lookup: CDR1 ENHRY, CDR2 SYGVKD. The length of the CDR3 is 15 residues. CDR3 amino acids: CASSYPGGGGATQYS. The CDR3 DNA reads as TGTGCCAGCAGTTACCCCGGAGGAGGGGGAGCGACCCAGTACTCC.

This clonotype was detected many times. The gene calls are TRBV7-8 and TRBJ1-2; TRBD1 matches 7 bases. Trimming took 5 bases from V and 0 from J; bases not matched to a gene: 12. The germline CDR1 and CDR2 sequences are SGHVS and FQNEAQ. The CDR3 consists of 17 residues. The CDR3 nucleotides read TGTGCCAGCAGCGGGGTCCTCCAGGGGGAGGCTAACTATGGCTACACCTTC. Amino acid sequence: CASSGVLQGEANYGYTF.

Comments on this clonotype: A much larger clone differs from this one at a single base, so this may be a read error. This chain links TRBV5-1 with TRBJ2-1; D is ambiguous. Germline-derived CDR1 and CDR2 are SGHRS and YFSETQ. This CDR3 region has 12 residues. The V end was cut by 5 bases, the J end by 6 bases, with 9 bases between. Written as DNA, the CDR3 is TGCGCCAGCAGATTCCCGGGCAATGAGCAGTTCTTC. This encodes CASRFPGNEQFF.

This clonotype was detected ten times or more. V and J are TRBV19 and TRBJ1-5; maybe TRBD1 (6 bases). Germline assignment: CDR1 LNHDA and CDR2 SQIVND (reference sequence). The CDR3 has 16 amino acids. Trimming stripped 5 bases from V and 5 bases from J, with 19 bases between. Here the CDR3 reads CASSGDMGRIDQPQHF. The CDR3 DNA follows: TGTGCCAGTAGTGGGGACATGGGACGGATTGATCAGCCCCAGCATTTT.

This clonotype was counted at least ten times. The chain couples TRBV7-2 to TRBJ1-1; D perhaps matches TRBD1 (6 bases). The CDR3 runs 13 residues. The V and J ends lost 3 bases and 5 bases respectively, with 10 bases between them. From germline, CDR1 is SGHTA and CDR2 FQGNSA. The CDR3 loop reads CASSFGQTTEAFF. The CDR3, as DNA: TGTGCCAGCAGCTTCGGACAGACTACTGAAGCTTTCTTT.

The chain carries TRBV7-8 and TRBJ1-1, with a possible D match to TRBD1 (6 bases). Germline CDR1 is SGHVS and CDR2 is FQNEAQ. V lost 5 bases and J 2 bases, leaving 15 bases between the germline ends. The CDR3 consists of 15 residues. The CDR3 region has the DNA TGTGCCAGCAGCCCCAATACAGGGTTCAACACTGAAGCTTTCTTT. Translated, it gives CASSPNTGFNTEAFF.

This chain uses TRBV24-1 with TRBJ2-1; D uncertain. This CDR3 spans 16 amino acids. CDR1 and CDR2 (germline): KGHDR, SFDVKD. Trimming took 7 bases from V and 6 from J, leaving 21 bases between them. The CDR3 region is CATSDFPSFKSNEQFF. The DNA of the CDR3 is TGTGCCACCAGCGACTTCCCCTCGTTTAAATCCAATGAGCAGTTCTTC.

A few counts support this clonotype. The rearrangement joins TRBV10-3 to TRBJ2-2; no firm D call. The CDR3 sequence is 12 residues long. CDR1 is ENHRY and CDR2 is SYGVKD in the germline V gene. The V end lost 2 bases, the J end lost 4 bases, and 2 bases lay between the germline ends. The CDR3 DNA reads TGTGCCATCAGTGAGACCACCGGGGAGCTGTTTTTT. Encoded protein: CAISETTGELFF.

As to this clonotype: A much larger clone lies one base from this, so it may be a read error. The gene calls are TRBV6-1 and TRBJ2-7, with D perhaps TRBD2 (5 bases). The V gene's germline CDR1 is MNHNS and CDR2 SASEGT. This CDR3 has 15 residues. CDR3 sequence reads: CGSTATRWPSYEQYF. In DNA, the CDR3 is TGTGGCAGCACCGCAACTAGATGGCCTTCCTACGAGCAGTACTTC.